This T cell receptor (beta chain) stems from a study of cytomegalovirus exposure and HLA in healthy donors. Points from the study as a whole: V- and J-gene trimming of TCR beta was linked (in a later analysis) to a missense DCLRE1C variant. Rarity held for most TCR sequences, but there were some public TCRs that occurred in many donors.

With 60 Vbeta and 13 Jbeta primers, the PCR was carried out. In the source study's methods: Unique TCR beta chains numbered roughly 84 million in a later analysis, with roughly 10 million shared. This table comes from immunoSEQ multiplex PCR, and its TCRdb copy is limited to in-frame clones, with some not included. V and J calls plus clone size are reproduced from that table; the DNA served to infer D and trimming. The data show more than 100,000 clones, with more than 75% seen just once and about 7.4% held by the top ten. About this clone: Antigen: not known.

CDR1 is GTSNPN, CDR2 SVGIG, per germline (reference sequence). Trimming cost V 3 bases and J 2 bases; bases outside gene matches: 3. There are 14 residues in the CDR3. The chain joins TRBV30 to TRBJ2-2; 7 bases are a match to TRBD1. The sample comprised PBMCs. The receptor's source is a woman aged 45-65 years in good health and CMV-seropositive. The CDR3 DNA reads as TGTGCCTGGAGAAAAGGGGGCAACACCGGGGAGCTGTTTTTT. The encoded protein is CAWRKGGNTGELFF. The whole variable domain, filled in from reference TRBV30 and TRBJ2-2, reads SQTIHQWPATLVQPVGSPLSLECTVEGTSNPNLYWYRQAAGRGLQLLFYSVGIGQISSEVPQNLSASRPQDRQFILSSKKLLLSDSGFYLCAWRKGGNTGELFFGEGSRLTVL.